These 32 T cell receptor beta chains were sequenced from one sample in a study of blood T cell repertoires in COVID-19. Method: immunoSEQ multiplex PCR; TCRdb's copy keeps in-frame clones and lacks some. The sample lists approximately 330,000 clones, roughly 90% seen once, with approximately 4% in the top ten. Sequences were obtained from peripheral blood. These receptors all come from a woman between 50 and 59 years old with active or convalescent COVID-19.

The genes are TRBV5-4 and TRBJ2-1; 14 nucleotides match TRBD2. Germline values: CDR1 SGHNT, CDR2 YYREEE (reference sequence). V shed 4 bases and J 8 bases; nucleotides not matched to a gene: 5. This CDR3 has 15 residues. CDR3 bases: TGTGCCAGCAGCCCGGGACTAGCGGGAGTAGATGAGCAGTTCTTC. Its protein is CASSPGLAGVDEQFF.

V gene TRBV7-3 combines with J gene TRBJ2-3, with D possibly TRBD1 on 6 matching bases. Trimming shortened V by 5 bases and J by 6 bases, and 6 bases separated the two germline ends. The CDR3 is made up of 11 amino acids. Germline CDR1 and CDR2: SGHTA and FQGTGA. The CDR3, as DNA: TGTGCCAGCAGCAGGGGGGATACGCAGTATTTT. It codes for CASSRGDTQYF. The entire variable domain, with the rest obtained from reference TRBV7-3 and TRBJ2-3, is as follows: GAGVSQTPSNKVTEKGKYVELRCDPISGHTALYWYRQSLGQGPEFLIYFQGTGAADDSGLPNDRFFAVRPEGSVSTLKIQRTERGDSAVYLCASSRGDTQYFGPGTRLTVL.

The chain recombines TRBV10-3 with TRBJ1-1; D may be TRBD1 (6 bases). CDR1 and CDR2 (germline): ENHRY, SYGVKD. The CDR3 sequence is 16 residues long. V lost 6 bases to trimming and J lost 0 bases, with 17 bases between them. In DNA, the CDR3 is TGTGCCATCAGACCCGCAAATACAGGGTTGAACACTGAAGCTTTCTTT. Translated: CAIRPANTGLNTEAFF.

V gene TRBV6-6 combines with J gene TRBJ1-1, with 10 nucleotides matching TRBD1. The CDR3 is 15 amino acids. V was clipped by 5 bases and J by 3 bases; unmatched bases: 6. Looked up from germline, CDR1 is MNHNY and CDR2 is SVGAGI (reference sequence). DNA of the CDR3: TGTGCCAGCAGTCCCCGGGACAGGGGCGACACTGAAGCTTTCTTT. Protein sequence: CASSPRDRGDTEAFF.

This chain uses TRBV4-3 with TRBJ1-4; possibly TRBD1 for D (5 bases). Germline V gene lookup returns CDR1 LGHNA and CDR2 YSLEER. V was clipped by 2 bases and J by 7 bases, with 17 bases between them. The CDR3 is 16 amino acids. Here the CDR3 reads CASSQKWTPVGEKLFF. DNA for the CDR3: TGCGCCAGCAGCCAAAAGTGGACACCGGTTGGTGAAAAACTGTTTTTT.

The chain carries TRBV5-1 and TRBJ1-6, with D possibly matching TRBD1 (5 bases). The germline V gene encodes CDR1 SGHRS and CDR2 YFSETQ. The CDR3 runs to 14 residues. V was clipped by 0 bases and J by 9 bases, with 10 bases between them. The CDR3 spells CASSLGGRVSPLHF. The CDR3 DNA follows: TGCGCCAGCAGCTTGGGGGGCAGGGTTTCACCCCTCCACTTT. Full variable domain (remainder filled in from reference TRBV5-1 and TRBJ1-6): KAGVTQTPRYLIKTRGQQVTLSCSPISGHRSVSWYQQTPGQGLQFLFEYFSETQRNKGNFPGRFSGRQFSNSRSEMNVSTLELGDSALYLCASSLGGRVSPLHFGNGTRLTVT.

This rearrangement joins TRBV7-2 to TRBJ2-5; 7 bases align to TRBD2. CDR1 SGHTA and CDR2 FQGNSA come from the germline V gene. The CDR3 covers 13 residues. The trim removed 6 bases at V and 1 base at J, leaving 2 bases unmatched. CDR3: CASRGGSQETQYF. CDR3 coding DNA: TGTGCCAGCAGGGGGGGGAGCCAAGAGACCCAGTACTTC.

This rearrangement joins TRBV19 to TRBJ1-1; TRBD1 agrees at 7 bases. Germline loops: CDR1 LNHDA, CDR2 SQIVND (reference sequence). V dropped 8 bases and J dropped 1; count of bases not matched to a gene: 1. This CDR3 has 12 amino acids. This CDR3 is CASRDRNTEAFF. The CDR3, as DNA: TGTGCCAGTCGGGACAGGAACACTGAAGCTTTCTTT.

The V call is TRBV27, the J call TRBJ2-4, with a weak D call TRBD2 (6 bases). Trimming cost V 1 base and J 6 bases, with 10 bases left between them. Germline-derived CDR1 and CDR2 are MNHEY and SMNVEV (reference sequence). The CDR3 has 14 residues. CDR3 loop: CASSLWGDRNIQYF. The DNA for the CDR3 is TGTGCCAGCAGTTTATGGGGGGATCGAAACATTCAGTACTTC.

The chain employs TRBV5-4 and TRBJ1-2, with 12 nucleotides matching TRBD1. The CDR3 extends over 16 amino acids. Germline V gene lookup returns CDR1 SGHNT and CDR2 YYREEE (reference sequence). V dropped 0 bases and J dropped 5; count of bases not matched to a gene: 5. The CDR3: CASSLAGQGAIYGYTF. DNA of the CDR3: TGTGCCAGCAGCTTGGCGGGACAGGGGGCAATTTATGGCTACACCTTC.

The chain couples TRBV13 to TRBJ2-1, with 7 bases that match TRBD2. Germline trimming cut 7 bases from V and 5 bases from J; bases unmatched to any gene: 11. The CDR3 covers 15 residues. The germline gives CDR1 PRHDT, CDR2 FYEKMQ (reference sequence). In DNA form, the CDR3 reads TGTGCCAGCAACTACCGGGACTACAAGAACAATGAGCAGTTCTTC. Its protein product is CASNYRDYKNNEQFF.

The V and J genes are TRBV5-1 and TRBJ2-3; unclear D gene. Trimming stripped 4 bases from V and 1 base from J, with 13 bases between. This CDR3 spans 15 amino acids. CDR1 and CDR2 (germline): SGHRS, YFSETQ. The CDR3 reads CASSARLDRTDTQYF. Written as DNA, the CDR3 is TGCGCCAGCAGCGCCAGACTCGACCGCACAGATACGCAGTATTTT.

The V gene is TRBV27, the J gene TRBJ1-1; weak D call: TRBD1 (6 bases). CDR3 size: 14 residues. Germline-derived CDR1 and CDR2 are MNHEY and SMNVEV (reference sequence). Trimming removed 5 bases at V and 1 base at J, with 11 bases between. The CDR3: CASSPQDRNTEAFF. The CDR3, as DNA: TGTGCCAGCAGTCCACAGGACAGGAACACTGAAGCTTTCTTT.

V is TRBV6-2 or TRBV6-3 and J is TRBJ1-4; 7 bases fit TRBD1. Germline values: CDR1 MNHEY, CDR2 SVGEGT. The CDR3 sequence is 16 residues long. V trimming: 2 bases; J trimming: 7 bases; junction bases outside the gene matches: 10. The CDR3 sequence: CASSYGTVTGGEKLFF. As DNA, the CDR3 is TGTGCCAGCAGTTACGGGACAGTCACCGGTGGTGAAAAACTGTTTTTT.

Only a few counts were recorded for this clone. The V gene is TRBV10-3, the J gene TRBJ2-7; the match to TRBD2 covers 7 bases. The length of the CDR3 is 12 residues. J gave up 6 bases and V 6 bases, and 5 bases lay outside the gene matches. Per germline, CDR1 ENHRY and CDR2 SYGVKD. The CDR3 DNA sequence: TGTGCCATCAGGGGGGAGGGCCCCGAGCAGTACTTC. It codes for CAIRGEGPEQYF.

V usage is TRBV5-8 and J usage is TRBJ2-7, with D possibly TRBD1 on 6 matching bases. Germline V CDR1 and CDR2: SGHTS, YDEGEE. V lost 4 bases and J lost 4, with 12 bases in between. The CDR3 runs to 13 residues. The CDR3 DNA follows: TGTGCCAGCAGCCGGTTGGGGGCGTACGAGCAGTACTTC. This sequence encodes CASSRLGAYEQYF.

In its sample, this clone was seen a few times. CDR3 in amino acids: CASSSDREVAGYTF. The CDR3 DNA reads TGTGCCAGCAGCTCCGACAGGGAGGTTGCTGGCTACACCTTC. The chain has TRBV7-2 and TRBJ1-2; 7 positions match TRBD1. The CDR3 has 14 amino acids. Germline CDR1 SGHTA, CDR2 FQGNSA. The ends lost 4 bases at V and 7 bases at J; junction bases unmatched: 9.

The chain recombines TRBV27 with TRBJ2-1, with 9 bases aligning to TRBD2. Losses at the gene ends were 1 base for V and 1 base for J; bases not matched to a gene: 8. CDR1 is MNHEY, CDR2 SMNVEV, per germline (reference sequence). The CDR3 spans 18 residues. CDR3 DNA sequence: TGTGCCAGCAGTTTATACGGCGGGAGGGTGGATTCCTACAATGAGCAGTTCTTC. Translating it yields CASSLYGGRVDSYNEQFF.

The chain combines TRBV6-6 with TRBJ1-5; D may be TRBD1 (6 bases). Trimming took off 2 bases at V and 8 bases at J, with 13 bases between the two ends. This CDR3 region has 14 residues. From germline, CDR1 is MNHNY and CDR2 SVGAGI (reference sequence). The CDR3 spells CASSYAGATEPQHF. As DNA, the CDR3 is TGTGCCAGCAGTTACGCAGGGGCGACGGAGCCCCAGCATTTT.

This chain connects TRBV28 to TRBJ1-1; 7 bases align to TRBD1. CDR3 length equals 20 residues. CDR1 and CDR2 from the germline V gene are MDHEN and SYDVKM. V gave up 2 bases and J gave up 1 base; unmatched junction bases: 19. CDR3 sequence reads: CASSLSIWSLETGPNTEAFF. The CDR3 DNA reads TGTGCCAGCAGTTTAAGTATTTGGTCGTTGGAGACAGGGCCGAACACTGAAGCTTTCTTT.

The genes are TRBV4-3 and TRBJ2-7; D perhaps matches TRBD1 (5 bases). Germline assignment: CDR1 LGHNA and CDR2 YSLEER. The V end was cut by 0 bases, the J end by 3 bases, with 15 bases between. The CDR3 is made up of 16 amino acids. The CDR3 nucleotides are TGCGCCAGCAGCCAAGAACCAGGGCAGTTAATCTACGAGCAGTACTTC. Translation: CASSQEPGQLIYEQYF.

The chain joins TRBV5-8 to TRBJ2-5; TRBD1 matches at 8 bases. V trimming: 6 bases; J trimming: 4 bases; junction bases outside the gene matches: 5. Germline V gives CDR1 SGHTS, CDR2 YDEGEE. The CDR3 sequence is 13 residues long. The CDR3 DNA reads TGTGCCAGCAACCCAGGGGGCGCAGAGACCCAGTACTTC. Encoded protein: CASNPGGAETQYF.

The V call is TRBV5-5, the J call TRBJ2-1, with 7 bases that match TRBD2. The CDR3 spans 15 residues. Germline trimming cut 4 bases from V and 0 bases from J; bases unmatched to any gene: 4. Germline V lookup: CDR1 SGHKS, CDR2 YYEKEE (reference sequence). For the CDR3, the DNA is TGTGCCAGCAGCCCTCTAGCGGACTCCTACAATGAGCAGTTCTTC. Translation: CASSPLADSYNEQFF.

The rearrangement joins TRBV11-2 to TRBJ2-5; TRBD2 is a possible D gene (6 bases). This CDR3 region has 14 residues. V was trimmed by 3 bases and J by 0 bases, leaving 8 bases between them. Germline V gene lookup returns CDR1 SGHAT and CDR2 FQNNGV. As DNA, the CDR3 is TGTGCCAGCAGCTTTAGCGGCAACCAAGAGACCCAGTACTTC. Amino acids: CASSFSGNQETQYF.

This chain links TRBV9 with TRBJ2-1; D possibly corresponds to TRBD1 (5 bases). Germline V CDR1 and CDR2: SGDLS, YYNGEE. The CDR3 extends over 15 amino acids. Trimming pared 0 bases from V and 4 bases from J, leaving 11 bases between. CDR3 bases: TGTGCCAGCAGCGTAGAGGGGTTCGGGTACAATGAGCAGTTCTTC. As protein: CASSVEGFGYNEQFF.

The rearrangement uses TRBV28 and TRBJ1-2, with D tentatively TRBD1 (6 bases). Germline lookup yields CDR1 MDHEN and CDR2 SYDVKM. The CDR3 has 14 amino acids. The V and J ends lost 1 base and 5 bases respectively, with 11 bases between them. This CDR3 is CASSLSKQGYGYTF. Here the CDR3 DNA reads TGTGCCAGCAGTTTATCAAAACAGGGTTATGGCTACACCTTC.

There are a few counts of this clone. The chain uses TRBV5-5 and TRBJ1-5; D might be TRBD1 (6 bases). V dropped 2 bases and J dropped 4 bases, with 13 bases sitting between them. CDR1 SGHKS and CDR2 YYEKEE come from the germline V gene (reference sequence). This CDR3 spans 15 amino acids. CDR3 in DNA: TGTGCCAGCAGCTTTGAGCCCCAGGGGAATCAGCCCCAGCATTTT. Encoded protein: CASSFEPQGNQPQHF.

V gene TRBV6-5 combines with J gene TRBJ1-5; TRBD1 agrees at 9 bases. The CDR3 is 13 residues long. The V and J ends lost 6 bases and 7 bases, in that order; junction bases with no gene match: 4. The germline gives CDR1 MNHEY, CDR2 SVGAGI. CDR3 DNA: TGTGCCAGCAGAGCGGGACAGGGACAGCCCCAGCATTTT. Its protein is CASRAGQGQPQHF.

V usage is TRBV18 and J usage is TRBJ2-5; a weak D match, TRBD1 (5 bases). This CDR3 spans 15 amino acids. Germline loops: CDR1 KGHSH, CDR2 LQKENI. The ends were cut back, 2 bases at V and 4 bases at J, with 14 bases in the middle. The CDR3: CASSPMRQLRETQYF. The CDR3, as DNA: TGTGCCAGCTCACCAATGCGACAGTTAAGAGAGACCCAGTACTTC.

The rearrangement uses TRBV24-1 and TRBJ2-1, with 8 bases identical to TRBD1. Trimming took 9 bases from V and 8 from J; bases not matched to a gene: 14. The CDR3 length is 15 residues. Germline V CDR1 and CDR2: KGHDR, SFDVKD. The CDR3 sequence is CATGRVTGEIHEQFF. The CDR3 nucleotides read TGTGCCACCGGACGGGTGACAGGGGAAATTCATGAGCAGTTCTTC.

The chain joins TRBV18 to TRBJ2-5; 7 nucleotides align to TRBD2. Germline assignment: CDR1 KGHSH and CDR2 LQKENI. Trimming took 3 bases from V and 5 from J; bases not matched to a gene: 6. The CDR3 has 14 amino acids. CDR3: CASSPAREGETQYF. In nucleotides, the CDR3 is TGTGCCAGCTCACCGGCGAGGGAGGGGGAGACCCAGTACTTC.

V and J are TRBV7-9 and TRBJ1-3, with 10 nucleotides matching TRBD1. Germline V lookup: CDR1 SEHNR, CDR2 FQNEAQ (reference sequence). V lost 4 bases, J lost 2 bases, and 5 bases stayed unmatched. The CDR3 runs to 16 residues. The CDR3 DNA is TGTGCCAGCAGCTCTTACGGACAGGGGGCTGGAAACACCATATATTTT. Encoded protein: CASSSYGQGAGNTIYF.